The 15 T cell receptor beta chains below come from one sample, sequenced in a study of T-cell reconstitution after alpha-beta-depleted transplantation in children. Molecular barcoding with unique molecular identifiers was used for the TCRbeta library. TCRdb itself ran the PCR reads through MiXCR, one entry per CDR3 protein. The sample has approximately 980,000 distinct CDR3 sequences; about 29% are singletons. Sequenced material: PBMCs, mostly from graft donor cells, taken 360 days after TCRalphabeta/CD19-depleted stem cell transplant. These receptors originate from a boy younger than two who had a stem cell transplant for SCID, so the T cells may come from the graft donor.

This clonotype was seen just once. CDR3 sequence reads: CASSVGLFNEKLFF. For the CDR3, the DNA is TGTGCCAGTAGTGTGGGTCTCTTTAATGAAAAACTGTTTTTT. The gene calls are TRBV19 and TRBJ1-4, with D uncertain. Germline CDR1 is LNHDA and CDR2 is SQIVND (reference sequence). The CDR3 loop spans 14 amino acids. Trimming took 5 bases from V and 4 from J, leaving 11 bases between them.

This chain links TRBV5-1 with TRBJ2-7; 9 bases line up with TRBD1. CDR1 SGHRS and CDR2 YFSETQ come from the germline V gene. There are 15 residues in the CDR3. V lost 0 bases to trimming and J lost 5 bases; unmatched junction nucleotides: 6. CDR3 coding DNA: TGCGCCAGCAGCTTGGGGGACAGGGCCCTGAACGAGCAGTACTTC. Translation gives CASSLGDRALNEQYF.

The DNA for the CDR3 is TGTGCCAGCAGCGCTCCGGGACAGGGGGCTGGAAACTATGGCTACACCTTC. This encodes CASSAPGQGAGNYGYTF. The V call is TRBV9, the J call TRBJ1-2; the match to TRBD1 covers 12 bases. The V and J ends lost 3 bases and 2 bases, in that order; junction bases with no gene match: 8. The length of the CDR3 is 17 residues. Germline V gene lookup returns CDR1 SGDLS and CDR2 YYNGEE. Combining the CDR3 with reference TRBV9 and TRBJ1-2 gives the whole variable domain DSGVTQTPKHLITATGQRVTLRCSPRSGDLSVYWYQQSLDQGLQFLIQYYNGEERAKGNILERFSAQQFPDLHSELNLSSLELGDSALYFCASSAPGQGAGNYGYTFGSGTRLTVV.

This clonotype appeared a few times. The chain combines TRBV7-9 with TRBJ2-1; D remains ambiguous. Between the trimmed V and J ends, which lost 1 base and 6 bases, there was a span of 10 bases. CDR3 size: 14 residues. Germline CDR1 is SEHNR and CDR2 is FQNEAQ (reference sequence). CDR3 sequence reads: CASSLVLGSNEQFF. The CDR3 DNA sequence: TGTGCCAGCAGCTTAGTTCTTGGCTCCAATGAGCAGTTCTTC.

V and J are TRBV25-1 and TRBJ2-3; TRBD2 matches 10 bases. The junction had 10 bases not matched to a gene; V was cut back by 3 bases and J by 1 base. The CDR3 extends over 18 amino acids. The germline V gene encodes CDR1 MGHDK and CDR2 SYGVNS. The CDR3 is CASSEWRSGGAGTDTQYF. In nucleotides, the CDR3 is TGTGCCAGCAGTGAGTGGAGAAGCGGGGGGGCAGGCACAGATACGCAGTATTTT. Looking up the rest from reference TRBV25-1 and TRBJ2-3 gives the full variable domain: EADIYQTPRYLVIGTGKKITLECSQTMGHDKMYWYQQDPGMELHLIHYSYGVNSTEKGDLSSESTVSRIRTEHFPLTLESARPSHTSQYLCASSEWRSGGAGTDTQYFGPGTRLTVL.

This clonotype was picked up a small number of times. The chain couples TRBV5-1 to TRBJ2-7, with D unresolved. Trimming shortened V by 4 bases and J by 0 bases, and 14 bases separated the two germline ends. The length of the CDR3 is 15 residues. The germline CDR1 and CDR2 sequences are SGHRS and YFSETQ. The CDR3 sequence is CASSPALALSYEQYF. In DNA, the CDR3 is TGCGCCAGCAGCCCGGCCTTGGCCCTCTCCTACGAGCAGTACTTC.

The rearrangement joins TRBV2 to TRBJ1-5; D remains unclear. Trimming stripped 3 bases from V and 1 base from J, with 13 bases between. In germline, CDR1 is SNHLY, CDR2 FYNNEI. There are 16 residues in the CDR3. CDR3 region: CASSEPGLGSNQPQHF. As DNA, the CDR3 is TGTGCCAGCAGTGAGCCCGGCTTGGGCAGCAATCAGCCCCAGCATTTT.

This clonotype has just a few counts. Here the CDR3 reads CASSFHRVTYNEQFF. The DNA of the CDR3 is TGTGCCAGCAGTTTCCACAGGGTCACCTACAATGAGCAGTTCTTC. The chain combines TRBV12-3 or TRBV12-4 with TRBJ2-1; maybe TRBD1 (6 bases). The ends were cut back, 3 bases at V and 2 bases at J, with 11 bases in the middle. The length of the CDR3 is 15 residues.

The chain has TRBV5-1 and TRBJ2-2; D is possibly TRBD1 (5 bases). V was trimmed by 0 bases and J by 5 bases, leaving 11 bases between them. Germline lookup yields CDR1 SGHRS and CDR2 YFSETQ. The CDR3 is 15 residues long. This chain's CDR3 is CASSLEISGTGELFF. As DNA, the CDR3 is TGCGCCAGCAGCTTGGAAATATCAGGGACCGGGGAGCTGTTTTTT.

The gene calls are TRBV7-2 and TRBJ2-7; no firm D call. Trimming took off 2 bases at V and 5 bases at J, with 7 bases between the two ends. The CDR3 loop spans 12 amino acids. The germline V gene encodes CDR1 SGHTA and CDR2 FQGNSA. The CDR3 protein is CASSLHRNEQYF. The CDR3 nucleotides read TGTGCCAGCAGCTTACACCGAAACGAGCAGTACTTC.

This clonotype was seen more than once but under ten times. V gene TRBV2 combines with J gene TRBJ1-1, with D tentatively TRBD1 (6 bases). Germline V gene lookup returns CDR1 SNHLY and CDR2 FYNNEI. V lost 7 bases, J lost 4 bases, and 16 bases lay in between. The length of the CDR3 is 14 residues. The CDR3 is CASTVGAPTTEAFF. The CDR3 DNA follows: TGTGCCAGCACCGTGGGGGCCCCGACCACTGAAGCTTTCTTT. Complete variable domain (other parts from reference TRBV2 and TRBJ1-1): EPEVTQTPSHQVTQMGQEVILRCVPISNHLYFYWYRQILGQKVEFLVSFYNNEISEKSEIFDDQFSVERPDGSNFTLKIRSTKLEDSAMYFCASTVGAPTTEAFFGQGTRLTVV.

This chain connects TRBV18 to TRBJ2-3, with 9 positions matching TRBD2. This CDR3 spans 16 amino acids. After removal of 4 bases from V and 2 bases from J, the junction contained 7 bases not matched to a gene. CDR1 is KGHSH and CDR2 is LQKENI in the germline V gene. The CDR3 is CASSRGLASSTDTQYF. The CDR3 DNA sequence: TGTGCCAGCTCACGCGGACTAGCGTCTTCCACAGATACGCAGTATTTT.

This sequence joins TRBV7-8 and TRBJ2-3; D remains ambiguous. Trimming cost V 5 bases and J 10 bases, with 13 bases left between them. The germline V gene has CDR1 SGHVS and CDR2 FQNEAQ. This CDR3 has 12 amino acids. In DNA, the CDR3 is TGTGCCAGCAGCCCAGCCGGTGGCCCGCAGTATTTT. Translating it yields CASSPAGGPQYF.

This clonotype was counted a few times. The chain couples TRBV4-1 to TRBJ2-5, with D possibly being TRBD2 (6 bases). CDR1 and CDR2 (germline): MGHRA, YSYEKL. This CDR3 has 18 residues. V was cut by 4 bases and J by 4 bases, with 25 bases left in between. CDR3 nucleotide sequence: TGCGCCAGCAGCCCACAGGAAAGGGGCGAGGGGACTTTAGAGACCCAGTACTTC. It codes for CASSPQERGEGTLETQYF.

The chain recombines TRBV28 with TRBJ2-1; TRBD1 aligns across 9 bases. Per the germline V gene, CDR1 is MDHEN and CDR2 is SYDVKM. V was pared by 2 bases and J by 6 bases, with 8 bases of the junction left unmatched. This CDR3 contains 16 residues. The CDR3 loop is CASSLGQGYPINEQFF. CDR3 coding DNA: TGTGCCAGCAGTTTAGGACAGGGGTATCCTATCAATGAGCAGTTCTTC.